One T cell receptor beta chain is described in this entry. The same CDR3 also results from other DNA sequences found in this sample. The CDR3 runs 12 residues. Germline V gives CDR1 SNHLY, CDR2 FYNNEI. The V end lost 6 bases, the J end lost 2 bases, and 7 bases lay between the germline ends. Clones were sequenced by immunoSEQ multiplex PCR, and TCRdb holds only the in-frame ones, with some missing. This sample has roughly 140,000 clones, with roughly 88% found just once. The data stem from a study of blood T cell repertoires in COVID-19. The chain employs TRBV2 and TRBJ1-2; the D gene is possibly TRBD1 (6 bases). Sequencing was performed on peripheral blood. The receptor was derived from a woman between 45 and 60 years old with acute or convalescent COVID-19. CDR3 sequence (DNA): TGTGCCAGCAGCGGACAGAACTATGGCTACACCTTC. Protein: CASSGQNYGYTF.